This entry concerns a single T cell receptor beta chain. These data are taken from a study of neoadjuvant anti-PD-1 for oral cavity cancer. Time point indicated: after neoadjuvant nivolumab, at surgical resection. Here immunoSEQ multiplex PCR was the method, and the copy in TCRdb shows in-frame clones only, minus some. The table has 73,000 or so clones, roughly 85% seen once. The TCR comes from a person between 35 and 79 years old with oral cavity squamous cell carcinoma. Source: PBMCs, taken after nivolumab (anti-PD-1) treatment.

In nucleotides, the CDR3 is TGCGCCAGCAGCCAAGTGGGGGATCCCACCTACGAGCAGTACTTC. Translated, it gives CASSQVGDPTYEQYF. The V gene is TRBV4-1, the J gene TRBJ2-7; the D gene could be TRBD1 or TRBD2 (5 bases each). The germline V gene encodes CDR1 MGHRA and CDR2 YSYEKL. Trimming cost V 1 base and J 2 bases, with 12 bases left between them. The CDR3 runs to 15 residues.